The entry below describes one TCR beta chain. As yet, its antigen is unknown. Libraries were prepared by immunoSEQ multiplex PCR; TCRdb keeps only in-frame clonotypes and omits some of them. The table lists 150,000 to 180,000 clones, 75% to 90% of them singletons. These data originate in a study of cytomegalovirus exposure and HLA in healthy donors. Across the whole study: A subsequent analysis reported that the roughly 120 validation repertoires were produced on the same platform that had also been used for the 550 to 750 first-cohort repertoires.

The V gene lost 2 bases and the J gene lost 2 bases, with 13 bases spanning the gap. The germline CDR1 and CDR2 sequences are SGHVS and FQNEAQ. This CDR3 spans 16 amino acids. General observations from the study: Associated with cytomegalovirus, according to the listing, were some 150 TCR beta chains.

The sample taken for sequencing was PBMCs. The gene calls are TRBV7-8 and TRBJ1-5, with D unclear. This sequence was found in a young man in good health and CMV-seropositive. The CDR3 bases are TGTGCCAGCAGCTTAATTATAAATGGAGGCAATCAGCCCCAGCATTTT. Translating gives CASSLIINGGNQPQHF.